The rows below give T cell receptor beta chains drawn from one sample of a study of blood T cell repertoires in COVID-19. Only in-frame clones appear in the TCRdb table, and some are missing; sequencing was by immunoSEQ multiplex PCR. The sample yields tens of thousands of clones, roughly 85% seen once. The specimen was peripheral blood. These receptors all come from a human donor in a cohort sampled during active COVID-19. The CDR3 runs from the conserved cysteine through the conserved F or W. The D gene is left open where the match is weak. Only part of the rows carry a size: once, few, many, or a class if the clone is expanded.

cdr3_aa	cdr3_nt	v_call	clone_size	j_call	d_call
CASSYRTSGSGELFF	TGTGCCAGCAGCTACCGGACTAGCGGGAGCGGGGAGCTGTTTTTT	TRBV7-7	.	TRBJ2-2	TRBD2
CASSQEDRASYEQYF	TGCGCCAGCAGCCAAGAGGACAGGGCCTCCTACGAGCAGTACTTC	TRBV4-1	.	TRBJ2-7	TRBD1
CASSQDLGRVGEAFF	TGTGCCAGCAGCCAAGATCTTGGCAGGGTCGGTGAAGCTTTCTTT	TRBV3-1/TRBV3-2	.	TRBJ1-1	.
CASSQGAYTEAFF	TGTGCCAGCAGCCAAGGAGCCTACACTGAAGCTTTCTTT	TRBV3-1/TRBV3-2	.	TRBJ1-1	.
CASTPSGNTGELFF	TGTGCCAGCACTCCGTCAGGAAACACCGGGGAGCTGTTTTTT	TRBV25-1	once	TRBJ2-2	.
CASSLAPKGTAPNYGYTF	TGTGCCAGCAGCTTAGCCCCCAAGGGGACAGCTCCTAACTATGGCTACACCTTC	TRBV11-2	.	TRBJ1-2	TRBD1
CAWTRDFNQPQHF	TGTGCCTGGACCAGGGACTTCAATCAGCCCCAGCATTTT	TRBV30	.	TRBJ1-5	.
CASKWVQGNYGYTF	TGTGCCAGCAAGTGGGTACAGGGGAACTATGGCTACACCTTC	TRBV6-5	.	TRBJ1-2	TRBD1
CASSLQGLDASPLHF	TGTGCCAGCAGTTTACAGGGACTTGATGCTTCACCCCTCCACTTT	TRBV28	.	TRBJ1-6	.
CASSPGGGETEAFF	TGCGCCAGCAGCCCCGGTGGGGGGGAGACTGAAGCTTTCTTT	TRBV5-1	.	TRBJ1-1	.
CASSFRGGGRDTQYF	TGCGCCAGCAGCTTTCGGGGCGGGGGAAGGGATACGCAGTATTTT	TRBV4-3	.	TRBJ2-3	TRBD2
CASSYGAGVTYEQYF	TGTGCCAGCAGTTACGGAGCGGGCGTGACCTACGAGCAGTACTTC	TRBV6-5	.	TRBJ2-7	.
CASRGQTRGGYTF	TGTGCCAGTCGAGGGCAGACAAGAGGCGGCTACACCTTC	TRBV19	.	TRBJ1-2	.
CAIREDSRWGYTF	TGTGCCATCAGGGAAGACAGCCGGTGGGGCTACACCTTC	TRBV10-3	few	TRBJ1-2	.
CASSLGTGGTGELFF	TGCGCCAGCAGCTTAGGGACAGGGGGAACCGGGGAGCTGTTTTTT	TRBV5-1	.	TRBJ2-2	TRBD1
CASSRDSASTDTQYF	TGTGCCAGCAGCCGGGACAGTGCTAGCACAGATACGCAGTATTTT	TRBV28	.	TRBJ2-3	TRBD1
CASSPGTVNQPQHF	TGTGCCAGTAGCCCCGGGACAGTCAATCAGCCCCAGCATTTT	TRBV19	.	TRBJ1-5	TRBD1
CASSLKLGQGNEKLFF	TGTGCCAGCAGTTTAAAGCTTGGCCAGGGTAACGAAAAACTGTTTTTT	TRBV27	once	TRBJ1-4	.
CASIFHGGNTEAFF	TGTGCCAGTATATTTCACGGGGGGAACACTGAAGCTTTCTTT	TRBV19	once	TRBJ1-1	.
CASSQGQLYSPLHF	TGTGCCAGCAGTCAGGGACAGCTTTATTCACCCCTCCACTTT	TRBV6-4	few	TRBJ1-6	TRBD1
CASATSTPSTTYNSPLHF	TGTGCCAGCGCTACCTCGACTCCTTCCACTACCTATAATTCACCCCTCCACTTT	TRBV7-2	.	TRBJ1-6	.
CASREGPPLNQPQHF	TGCGCCAGCAGGGAGGGGCCACCACTGAATCAGCCCCAGCATTTT	TRBV5-1	few	TRBJ1-5	.
CASSLGYQETQYF	TGTGCCAGCAGTTTAGGCTACCAAGAGACCCAGTACTTC	TRBV28	.	TRBJ2-5	.
CAWSAGLATDTQYF	TGTGCCTGGAGCGCAGGACTAGCCACAGATACGCAGTATTTT	TRBV30	.	TRBJ2-3	TRBD2
CASSWTGRSPLHF	TGTGCCAGCAGTTGGACAGGGAGATCACCCCTCCACTTT	TRBV6-6	.	TRBJ1-6	TRBD1
CASSPTPGSSPLYF	TGTGCCAGCAGCCCTACCCCTGGGAGCTCCCCGCTGTATTTT	TRBV7-2	.	TRBJ2-3	.
CASSDLVAGGGETQYF	TGTGCCAGCAGTGACCTTGTAGCGGGGGGAGGTGAGACCCAGTACTTC	TRBV6-1	.	TRBJ2-5	TRBD2
CASSYSGLAGGSSYEQYF	TGTGCCAGCAGTTACTCCGGACTAGCGGGGGGTAGCTCCTACGAGCAGTACTTC	TRBV6-2/TRBV6-3	.	TRBJ2-7	TRBD2